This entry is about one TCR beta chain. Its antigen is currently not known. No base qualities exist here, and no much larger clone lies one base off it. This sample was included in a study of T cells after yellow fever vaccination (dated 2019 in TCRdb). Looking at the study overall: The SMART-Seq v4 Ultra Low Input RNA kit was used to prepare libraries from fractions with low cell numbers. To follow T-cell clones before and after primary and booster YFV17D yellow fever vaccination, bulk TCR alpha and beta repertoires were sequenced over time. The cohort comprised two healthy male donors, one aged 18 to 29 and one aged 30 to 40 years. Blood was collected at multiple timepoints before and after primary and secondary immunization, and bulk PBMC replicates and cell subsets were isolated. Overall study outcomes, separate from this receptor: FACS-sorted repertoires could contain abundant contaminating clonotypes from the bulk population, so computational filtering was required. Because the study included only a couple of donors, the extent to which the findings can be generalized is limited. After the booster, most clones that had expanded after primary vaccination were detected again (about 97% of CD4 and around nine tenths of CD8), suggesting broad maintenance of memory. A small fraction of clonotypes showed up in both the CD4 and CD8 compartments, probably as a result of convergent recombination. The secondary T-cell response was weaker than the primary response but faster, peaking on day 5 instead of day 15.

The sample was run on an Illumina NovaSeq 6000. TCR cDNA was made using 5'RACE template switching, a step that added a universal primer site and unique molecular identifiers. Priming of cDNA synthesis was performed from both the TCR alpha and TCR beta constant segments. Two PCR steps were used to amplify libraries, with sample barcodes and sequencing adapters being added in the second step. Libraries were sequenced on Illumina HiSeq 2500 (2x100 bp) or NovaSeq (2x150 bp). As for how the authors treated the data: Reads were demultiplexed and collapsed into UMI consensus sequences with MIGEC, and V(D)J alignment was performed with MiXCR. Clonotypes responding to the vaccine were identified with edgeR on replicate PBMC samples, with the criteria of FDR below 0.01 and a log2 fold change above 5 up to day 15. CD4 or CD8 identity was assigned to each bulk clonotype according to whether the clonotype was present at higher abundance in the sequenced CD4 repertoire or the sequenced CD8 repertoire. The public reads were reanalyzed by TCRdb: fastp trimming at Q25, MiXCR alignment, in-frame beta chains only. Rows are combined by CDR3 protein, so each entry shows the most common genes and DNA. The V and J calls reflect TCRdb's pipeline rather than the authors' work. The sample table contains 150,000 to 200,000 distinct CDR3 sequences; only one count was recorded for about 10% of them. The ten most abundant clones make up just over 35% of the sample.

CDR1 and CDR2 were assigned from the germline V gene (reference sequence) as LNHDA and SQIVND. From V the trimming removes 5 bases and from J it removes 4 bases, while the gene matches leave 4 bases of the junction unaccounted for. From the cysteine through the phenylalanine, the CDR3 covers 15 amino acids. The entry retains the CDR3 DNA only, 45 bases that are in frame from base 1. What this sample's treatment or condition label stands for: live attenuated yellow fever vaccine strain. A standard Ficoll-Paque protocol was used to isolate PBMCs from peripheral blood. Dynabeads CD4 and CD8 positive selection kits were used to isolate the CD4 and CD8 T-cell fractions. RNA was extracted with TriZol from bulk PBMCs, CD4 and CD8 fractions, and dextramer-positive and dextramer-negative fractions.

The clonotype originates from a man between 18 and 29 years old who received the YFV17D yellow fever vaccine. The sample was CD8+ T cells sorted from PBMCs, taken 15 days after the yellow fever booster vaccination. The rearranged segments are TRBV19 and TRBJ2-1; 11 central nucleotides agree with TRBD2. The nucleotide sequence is TGTGCCAGTAGTTTCATAGCGGGGGGGTACAATGAGCAGTTCTTC. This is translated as CASSFIAGGYNEQFF. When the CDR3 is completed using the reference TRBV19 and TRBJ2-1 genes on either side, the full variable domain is DGGITQSPKYLFRKEGQNVTLSCEQNLNHDAMYWYRQDPGQGLRLIYYSQIVNDFQKGDIAEGYSVSREKKESFPLTVTSAQKNPTAFYLCASSFIAGGYNEQFFGPGTRLTVL.